Listed here is a single TCR beta chain. Its target is unknown. The TCR beta libraries were generated through quantitative 5'-RACE incorporating molecular barcodes. TCRdb used MiXCR to reprocess the 5' RACE reads, holding one entry per CDR3 protein. The repertoire includes approximately 550,000 distinct CDR3 sequences, approximately 12% of them detected once, and 6.5% to 7% sits in the top ten. This sample is part of a study of CD8 T cells in ankylosing spondylitis. Study-level results: Clones linked with disease were CD8+ and fairly uncommon in the peripheral blood. Reportedly, significant enrichment of disease-linked clones occurred in matched ankylosing spondylitis synovial fluid. Prior work had noted some motif variants in reactive arthritis blood and synovial fluid. What seemed typical of ankylosing spondylitis blood was a TCR beta motif built from 7 or 8 highly homologous variants.

Germline CDR1 is SGHRS and CDR2 is YFSETQ. The CDR3 consists of 15 residues. Trimming took 4 bases from V and 4 from J, leaving 16 bases between them. The chain links TRBV5-1 to TRBJ2-3; tentative D call: TRBD2 (6 bases). This clonotype was obtained from a male donor with ankylosing spondylitis. Material for sequencing was blood, either unsorted or a sorted T cell fraction (not recorded which). In DNA form, the CDR3 reads TGCGCCAGCAGCCCTCGGGGGTTAGCTCCAGATACGCAGTATTTT. Translating gives CASSPRGLAPDTQYF.